Listed below are T cell receptor beta chains from one sample, sequenced in a study of blood T cell repertoires in COVID-19. Sequencing was performed with immunoSEQ multiplex PCR; in TCRdb, only in-frame clones are kept and a portion is missing. The sample has over 200,000 clones, around 80% seen once. The source material was peripheral blood. The source of these receptors is a human donor in a cohort sampled during active COVID-19. Each CDR3 is given with its conserved first and last residue. A D gene is named only where the DNA matches it firmly. A row's size may be missing; if present it is once, few, many or a size class.

V,D,size,J,CDR3,DNA
TRBV16,NA,NA,TRBJ2-5,CASSRGRQTQYF,TGTGCCAGCAGCCGTGGGAGACAGACCCAGTACTTC
TRBV4-2,TRBD2,NA,TRBJ2-1,CASSQDPSGRANEQFF,TGTGCCAGCAGCCAAGATCCTAGCGGGAGGGCGAATGAGCAGTTCTTC
TRBV30,TRBD1,NA,TRBJ2-3,CAWSVGQGADTQYF,TGTGCCTGGAGTGTGGGACAGGGTGCAGATACGCAGTATTTT
TRBV5-1,TRBD2,NA,TRBJ2-1,CASSLLTGGYNEQFF,TGCGCCAGCAGCTTGTTAACGGGGGGCTACAATGAGCAGTTCTTC
TRBV29-1,TRBD1,few,TRBJ1-2,CSVGTGTGAGGYTF,TGCAGCGTGGGGACCGGGACAGGGGCGGGTGGCTACACCTTC
TRBV7-2,NA,NA,TRBJ1-4,CASSRTIGGVGEKLFF,TGTGCCAGCAGCCGCACCATCGGGGGGGTAGGAGAAAAACTGTTTTTT
TRBV5-1,TRBD1,NA,TRBJ1-3,CASSDREAGNTIYF,TGCGCCAGCAGCGACAGGGAGGCTGGAAACACCATATATTTT
TRBV28,TRBD1,NA,TRBJ2-7,CASMGRGPYEQYF,TGTGCCAGCATGGGTAGGGGGCCATACGAGCAGTACTTC
TRBV6-2/TRBV6-3,NA,few,TRBJ1-2,CASSYLAYGYTF,TGTGCCAGCAGTTATTTGGCATATGGCTACACCTTC
TRBV3-1/TRBV3-2,NA,NA,TRBJ2-3,CASSHTGGSDTQYF,TGTGCCAGCAGCCACACCGGGGGTTCAGATACGCAGTATTTT
TRBV19,NA,NA,TRBJ1-2,CASSIGGSYGYTF,TGTGCCAGTAGTATAGGAGGTAGCTATGGCTACACCTTC
TRBV19,TRBD1,NA,TRBJ1-2,CASSRTGGAGYGYTF,TGTGCCAGTAGTAGGACAGGGGGCGCAGGCTATGGCTACACCTTC
TRBV18,NA,NA,TRBJ2-7,CASSPNQGYEQYF,TGTGCCAGCTCACCCAATCAGGGTTACGAGCAGTACTTC
TRBV15,NA,NA,TRBJ1-1,CATSRGRRTEAFF,TGTGCCACCAGCAGGGGCCGGAGGACTGAAGCTTTCTTT
TRBV15,TRBD2,NA,TRBJ2-1,CATSGGLAYNTFSYNEQFF,TGTGCCACCAGCGGAGGACTAGCGTATAATACCTTCTCCTACAATGAGCAGTTCTTC
TRBV30,TRBD2,NA,TRBJ2-3,CAWSRGLAPTDTQYF,TGTGCCTGGAGTCGTGGACTAGCGCCCACAGATACGCAGTATTTT
TRBV2,NA,NA,TRBJ2-5,CASSVRETQYF,TGTGCCAGCAGTGTTAGAGAGACCCAGTACTTC
TRBV6-5,NA,once,TRBJ1-3,CASSYLAGAYGNTIYF,TGTGCCAGCAGTTACTTGGCAGGGGCCTATGGAAACACCATATATTTT
TRBV5-5,TRBD2,once,TRBJ2-7,CASSLRLAGYEQYF,TGTGCCAGCAGCCTAAGACTAGCGGGCTACGAGCAGTACTTC
TRBV2,TRBD1,NA,TRBJ1-5,CATRGNTGGGNQPQHF,TGTGCCACCCGAGGTAACACAGGGGGCGGCAATCAGCCCCAGCATTTT
TRBV6-2/TRBV6-3,TRBD2,once,TRBJ2-1,CASSQGLAGGGGEQFF,TGTGCCAGCAGTCAGGGACTAGCGGGAGGGGGCGGTGAGCAGTTCTTC
TRBV27,TRBD1,NA,TRBJ2-7,CASSPSDRGSSGLKRRSSYEQYF,TGTGCCAGCAGTCCCTCGGACAGGGGGAGTTCGGGACTTAAACGGAGGAGCTCCTACGAGCAGTACTTC
TRBV19,TRBD1,NA,TRBJ1-1,CASSPRRDRRSEAFF,TGTGCCAGTAGTCCCCGCCGGGACAGAAGGTCTGAAGCTTTCTTT
TRBV6-5,NA,NA,TRBJ1-1,CASSQQGRPEAFF,TGTGCCAGCAGTCAACAGGGAAGGCCTGAAGCTTTCTTT
TRBV7-9,TRBD2,NA,TRBJ2-5,CASSPTSGYEVETQYF,TGTGCCAGCAGCCCGACTAGCGGGTATGAGGTAGAGACCCAGTACTTC
TRBV4-3,TRBD2,NA,TRBJ2-3,CASSHEYTGTSGRARTDTQYF,TGCGCCAGCAGCCATGAATATACCGGGACTAGCGGGAGGGCCAGGACAGATACGCAGTATTTT
TRBV5-6,TRBD2,NA,TRBJ2-7,CASSPNSGGSLYF,TGTGCCAGCAGCCCGAACTCGGGCGGGAGCCTGTACTTC
TRBV28,NA,NA,TRBJ1-5,CASSLTGSNQPQHF,TGTGCCAGCAGTCTTACAGGGTCCAATCAGCCCCAGCATTTT
TRBV4-3,TRBD2,NA,TRBJ2-1,CASSQVIGTSGHSYNEQFF,TGCGCCAGCAGCCAAGTAATTGGGACTAGCGGACACTCCTACAATGAGCAGTTCTTC
TRBV20-1,NA,NA,TRBJ1-5,CSASDQGWQPQHF,TGCAGTGCTAGTGATCAGGGTTGGCAGCCCCAGCATTTT
TRBV9,TRBD2,NA,TRBJ2-4,CASSIGTSGRAIDIQYF,TGTGCCAGTTCAATCGGTACTAGCGGGAGGGCGATAGACATTCAGTACTTC
TRBV4-1,NA,NA,TRBJ1-1,CASSQGGAGVINTEAFF,TGCGCCAGCAGCCAGGGGGGGGCAGGGGTTATTAACACTGAAGCTTTCTTT
TRBV29-1,TRBD2,NA,TRBJ2-7,CSVDLAGRKEQYF,TGCAGCGTTGACCTAGCGGGTAGGAAGGAGCAGTACTTC
TRBV6-4,NA,NA,TRBJ2-1,CASSDGHPNEQFF,TGTGCCAGCAGTGACGGCCACCCCAATGAGCAGTTCTTC